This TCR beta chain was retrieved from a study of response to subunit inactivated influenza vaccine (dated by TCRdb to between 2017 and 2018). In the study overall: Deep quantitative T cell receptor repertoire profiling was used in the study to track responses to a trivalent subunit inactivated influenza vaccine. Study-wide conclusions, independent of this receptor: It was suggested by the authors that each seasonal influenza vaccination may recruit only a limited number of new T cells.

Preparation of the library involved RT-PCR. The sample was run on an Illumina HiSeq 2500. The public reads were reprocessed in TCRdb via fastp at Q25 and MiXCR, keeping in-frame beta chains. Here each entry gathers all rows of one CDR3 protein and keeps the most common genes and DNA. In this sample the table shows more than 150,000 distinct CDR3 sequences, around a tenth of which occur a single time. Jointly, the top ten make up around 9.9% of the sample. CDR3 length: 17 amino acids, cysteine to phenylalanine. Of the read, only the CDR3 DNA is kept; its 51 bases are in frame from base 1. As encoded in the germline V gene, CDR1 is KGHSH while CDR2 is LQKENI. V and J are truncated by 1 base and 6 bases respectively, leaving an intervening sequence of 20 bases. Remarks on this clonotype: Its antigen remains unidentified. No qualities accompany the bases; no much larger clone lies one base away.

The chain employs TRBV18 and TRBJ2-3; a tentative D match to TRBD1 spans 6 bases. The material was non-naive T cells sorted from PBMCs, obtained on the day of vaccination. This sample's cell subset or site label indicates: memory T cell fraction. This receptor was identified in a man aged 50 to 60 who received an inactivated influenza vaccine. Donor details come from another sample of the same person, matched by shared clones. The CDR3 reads CASSPRDILIVRDTQYF. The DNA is TGTGCCAGCTCACCACGGGACATTCTTATTGTACGGGATACGCAGTATTTT.